A single sample is the source of the 19 T cell receptor beta chains below, sequenced in a study of long-term antiretroviral therapy in people with HIV. The authors ran the immunoSEQ assay, v3.0, at survey level. Assay: immunoSEQ multiplex PCR; the TCRdb copy retains only in-frame clones and omits some. The table includes 25,000 to 35,000 clones, 70% to 90% detected once. This sample comprised unsorted PBMCs, obtained 0.8 years before starting antiretroviral therapy. The receptor source for this set is a man aged 18 to 29 with HIV.

J is TRBJ2-2 and V is TRBV7-9; possibly TRBD1 for D (6 bases). This CDR3 has 15 residues. Germline CDR1 SEHNR, CDR2 FQNEAQ (reference sequence). The V end was cut by 4 bases, the J end by 0 bases, with 9 bases between. For the CDR3, the DNA is TGTGCCAGCAGCTCCGGGACACCGAACACCGGGGAGCTGTTTTTT. Translated: CASSSGTPNTGELFF. Full variable domain (remainder filled in from reference TRBV7-9 and TRBJ2-2): DTGVSQNPRHKITKRGQNVTFRCDPISEHNRLYWYRQTLGQGPEFLTYFQNEAQLEKSRLLSDRFSAERPKGSFSTLEIQRTEQGDSAMYLCASSSGTPNTGELFFGEGSRLTVL.

The CDR3 reads CASSLLGSPQETQYF. In DNA form, the CDR3 reads TGTGCCAGCAGCCTCCTTGGGTCGCCTCAAGAGACCCAGTACTTC. The V gene is TRBV16, the J gene TRBJ2-5; D gene unclear. Trimming shortened V by 4 bases and J by 2 bases, and 14 bases separated the two germline ends. The germline V gene has CDR1 KGHSY and CDR2 FQNENV. The CDR3 sequence is 15 residues long.

The chain combines TRBV27 with TRBJ2-2; a possible D gene is TRBD2 (5 bases). The CDR3 consists of 14 residues. Germline CDR1 and CDR2: MNHEY and SMNVEV (reference sequence). V was pared by 7 bases and J by 7 bases, with 16 bases between. CDR3 protein: CASMTAGKGGELFF. In DNA, the CDR3 is TGTGCCAGCATGACGGCCGGGAAGGGCGGGGAGCTGTTTTTT.

J is TRBJ1-1 and V is TRBV5-8; D is unresolved. The germline V gene encodes CDR1 SGHTS and CDR2 YDEGEE. The CDR3 loop spans 9 amino acids. Between the trimmed V and J ends, which lost 7 bases and 11 bases, there was a span of 9 bases. CDR3 in DNA: TGTGCCAGCTCAAACGGCGCTTTCTTT. Protein: CASSNGAFF. Filled out from reference TRBV5-8 and TRBJ1-1, the complete variable domain reads EAGVTQSPTHLIKTRGQQATLRCSPISGHTSVYWYQQALGLGLQFLLWYDEGEERNRGNFPPRFSGRQFPNYSSELNVNALELEDSALYLCASSNGAFFGQGTRLTVV.

This rearrangement joins TRBV5-1 to TRBJ1-1, with a possible D match to TRBD1 (5 bases). This CDR3 comprises 13 residues. CDR1 SGHRS and CDR2 YFSETQ come from the germline V gene. Between the trimmed V and J ends, which lost 1 base and 5 bases, there was a span of 9 bases. Here the CDR3 reads CASSLSGGTEAFF. CDR3 nucleotides: TGCGCCAGCAGCTTGTCCGGGGGTACTGAAGCTTTCTTT.

In this sample, this clone turned up a few times. This chain links TRBV29-1 with TRBJ1-6; D may be TRBD1 (6 bases). Germline lookup yields CDR1 SQVTM and CDR2 ANQGSEA. The CDR3 loop spans 11 amino acids. V lost 7 bases and J 10 bases, leaving 11 bases between the germline ends. The CDR3 is CSGRGGSPLHF. CDR3 in DNA: TGCAGCGGAAGGGGGGGATCACCCCTCCACTTT.

This chain links TRBV4-3 with TRBJ1-2; possible D gene TRBD1, 5 bases. Germline assignment: CDR1 LGHNA and CDR2 YSLEER. With 2 bases removed from V and 3 bases from J, the gap between germline ends came to 22 bases. The CDR3 loop spans 18 amino acids. This CDR3 is CASSQNWGPDTVDYGYTF. The CDR3 DNA sequence: TGCGCCAGCAGCCAAAATTGGGGCCCCGACACCGTAGACTATGGCTACACCTTC.

The V and J genes are TRBV5-1 and TRBJ2-3; 12 bases are shared with TRBD2. Losses at the gene ends were 2 bases for V and 6 bases for J; bases not matched to a gene: 10. CDR1 and CDR2 (germline): SGHRS, YFSETQ. The CDR3 covers 17 residues. The DNA for the CDR3 is TGCGCCAGCAGCTTCCAACCCCCTAGCGGGGGGGAGGATACGCAGTATTTT. Protein sequence: CASSFQPPSGGEDTQYF.

This chain joins TRBV4-1 and TRBJ2-7; D is unresolved. V lost 5 bases and J 1 base, leaving 27 bases between the germline ends. The length of the CDR3 is 19 residues. Germline V lookup: CDR1 MGHRA, CDR2 YSYEKL. The chain's CDR3 is CASSLRLPTTADGSYEQYF. The CDR3 DNA sequence: TGCGCCAGCAGCTTACGGCTCCCCACAACAGCCGACGGGTCCTACGAGCAGTACTTC.

V is TRBV9 and J is TRBJ1-1; tentative D call: TRBD1 (5 bases). Deletions cut 4 bases from V and 3 bases from J, with 13 bases between. The germline CDR1 and CDR2 sequences are SGDLS and YYNGEE. The CDR3 consists of 14 residues. The CDR3, as DNA: TGTGCCAGCAGCCCCCGTTGGGACCACACTGAAGCTTTCTTT. Translating gives CASSPRWDHTEAFF.

This clone was found a few times. V is TRBV2 and J is TRBJ2-7; D not resolved. The V end was cut by 6 bases, the J end by 2 bases, with 11 bases between. The CDR3 is 13 amino acids. Per germline, CDR1 SNHLY and CDR2 FYNNEI. CDR3 sequence: CASRDGRTYEQYF. The CDR3 nucleotides read TGTGCCAGCAGGGACGGACGCACCTACGAGCAGTACTTC.

CDR3 amino acids: CASSPGADTQYF. CDR3 sequence (DNA): TGTGCCAGCAGCCCGGGGGCAGATACGCAGTATTTT. The rearrangement uses TRBV9 and TRBJ2-3, with a weak D call TRBD2 (6 bases). The germline V and J ends were trimmed by 4 bases and 4 bases, with 7 bases remaining between them. This CDR3 spans 12 amino acids. The germline V gene has CDR1 SGDLS and CDR2 YYNGEE.

The chain couples TRBV11-3 to TRBJ2-3; D not certain. The CDR3 length is 13 residues. CDR1 SGHNT and CDR2 YENEEA come from the germline V gene. V was clipped by 2 bases and J by 4 bases, with 7 bases between them. Written as DNA, the CDR3 is TGTGCCAGCAGCTTATACCCGGCAGATACGCAGTATTTT. This sequence encodes CASSLYPADTQYF.

The chain carries TRBV27 and TRBJ1-2; 9 bases line up with TRBD1. Germline CDR1 MNHEY, CDR2 SMNVEV (reference sequence). V gave up 4 bases and J gave up 2 bases; unmatched junction bases: 11. The CDR3 is made up of 17 amino acids. The CDR3 DNA follows: TGTGCCAGCAGTTCCCACCCTACTGGACAGGGGAACTATGGCTACACCTTC. Translating it yields CASSSHPTGQGNYGYTF.

This rearrangement joins TRBV6-6 to TRBJ2-1, with D perhaps given as TRBD1 or TRBD2 (6 bases each). The V end was cut by 3 bases, the J end by 2 bases, with 14 bases between. This CDR3 is built from 16 residues. CDR1 and CDR2 from the germline V gene are MNHNY and SVGAGI (reference sequence). The CDR3 sequence: CASSYGQGTAYNEQFF. In nucleotides, the CDR3 is TGTGCCAGCAGTTATGGCCAGGGGACTGCCTACAATGAGCAGTTCTTC.

The chain combines TRBV5-6 with TRBJ2-4; TRBD2 matches at 7 bases. Germline values: CDR1 SGHDT, CDR2 YYEEEE. With V trimmed by 2 bases and J by 2 bases, 7 bases remained unmatched. This CDR3 contains 16 residues. The CDR3 reads CASSFVGRETKNIQYF. The CDR3 DNA is TGTGCCAGCAGCTTTGTAGGGCGGGAGACCAAAAACATTCAGTACTTC.

CDR3 DNA: TGTGCCAGCTCACCACTTGAGGAGGCGACCCAGTACTTC. Translation: CASSPLEEATQYF. The genes are TRBV18 and TRBJ2-5, with D possibly TRBD2 on 5 matching bases. The CDR3 is 13 residues long. Germline CDR1 KGHSH, CDR2 LQKENI. With 1 base removed from V and 7 bases from J, the gap between germline ends came to 10 bases.

The rearrangement uses TRBV7-9 and TRBJ2-1; D not resolved. V was trimmed by 4 bases and J by 6 bases, leaving 4 bases between them. CDR3 length equals 11 residues. In germline, CDR1 is SEHNR, CDR2 FQNEAQ (reference sequence). Written as DNA, the CDR3 is TGTGCCAGCAGCTCAAGCAATGAGCAGTTCTTC. It is translated as CASSSSNEQFF.

The chain joins TRBV7-6 to TRBJ1-3; 8 positions match TRBD1. This CDR3 contains 15 residues. V trimming: 1 base; J trimming: 2 bases; junction bases outside the gene matches: 1. The V gene's germline CDR1 is SGHVS and CDR2 FNYEAQ. The CDR3 DNA reads TGTGCCAGCAGCTTAGTGACAGGGGCTGGAAACACCATATATTTT. It is translated as CASSLVTGAGNTIYF.